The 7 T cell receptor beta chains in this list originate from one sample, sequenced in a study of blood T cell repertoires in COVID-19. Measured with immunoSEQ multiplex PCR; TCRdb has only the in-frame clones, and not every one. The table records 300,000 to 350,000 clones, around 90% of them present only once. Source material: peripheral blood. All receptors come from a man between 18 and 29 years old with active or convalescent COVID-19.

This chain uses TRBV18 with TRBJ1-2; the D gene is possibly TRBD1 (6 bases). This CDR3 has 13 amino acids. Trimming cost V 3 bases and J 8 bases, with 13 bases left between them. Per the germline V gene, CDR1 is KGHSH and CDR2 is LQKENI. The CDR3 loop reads CASSPAAGDGYTF. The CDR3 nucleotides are TGTGCCAGCTCACCGGCGGCAGGGGACGGCTACACCTTC.

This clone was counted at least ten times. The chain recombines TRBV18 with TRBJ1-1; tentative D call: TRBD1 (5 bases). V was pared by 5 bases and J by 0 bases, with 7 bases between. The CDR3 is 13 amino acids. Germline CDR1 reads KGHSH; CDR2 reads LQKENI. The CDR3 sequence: CASSGGMNTEAFF. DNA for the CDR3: TGTGCCAGCTCAGGGGGGATGAACACTGAAGCTTTCTTT.

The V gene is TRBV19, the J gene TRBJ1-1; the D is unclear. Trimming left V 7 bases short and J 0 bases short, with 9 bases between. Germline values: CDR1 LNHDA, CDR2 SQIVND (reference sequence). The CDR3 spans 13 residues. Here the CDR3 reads CASIRALNTEAFF. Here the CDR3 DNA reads TGTGCCAGTATTAGAGCGTTGAACACTGAAGCTTTCTTT.

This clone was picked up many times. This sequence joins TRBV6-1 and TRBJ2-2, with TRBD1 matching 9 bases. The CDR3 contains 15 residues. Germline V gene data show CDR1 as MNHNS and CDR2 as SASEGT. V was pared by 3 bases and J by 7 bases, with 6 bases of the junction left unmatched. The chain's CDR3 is CASSDRTGEGGELFF. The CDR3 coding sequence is TGTGCCAGCAGTGATCGGACAGGGGAGGGCGGGGAGCTGTTTTTT.

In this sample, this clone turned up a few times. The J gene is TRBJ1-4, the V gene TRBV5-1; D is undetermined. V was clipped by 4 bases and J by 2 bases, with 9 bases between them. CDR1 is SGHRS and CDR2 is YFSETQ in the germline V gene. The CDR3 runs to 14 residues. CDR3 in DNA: TGCGCCAGCAGCGACATCAGGACTAATGAAAAACTGTTTTTT. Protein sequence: CASSDIRTNEKLFF.

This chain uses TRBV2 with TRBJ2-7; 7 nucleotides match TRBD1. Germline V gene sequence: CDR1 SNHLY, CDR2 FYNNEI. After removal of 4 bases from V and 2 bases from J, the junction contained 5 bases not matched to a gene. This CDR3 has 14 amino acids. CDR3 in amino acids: CASSVQGVAYEQYF. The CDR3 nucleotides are TGTGCCAGCAGTGTTCAGGGGGTAGCCTACGAGCAGTACTTC.

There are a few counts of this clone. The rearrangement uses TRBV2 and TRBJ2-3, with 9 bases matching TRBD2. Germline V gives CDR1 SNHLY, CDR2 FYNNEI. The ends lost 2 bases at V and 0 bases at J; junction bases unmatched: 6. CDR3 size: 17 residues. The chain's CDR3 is CASSELSSGTSTDTQYF. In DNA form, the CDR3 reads TGTGCCAGCAGTGAATTGTCTAGCGGGACTAGCACAGATACGCAGTATTTT. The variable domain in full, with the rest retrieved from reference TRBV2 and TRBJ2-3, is EPEVTQTPSHQVTQMGQEVILRCVPISNHLYFYWYRQILGQKVEFLVSFYNNEISEKSEIFDDQFSVERPDGSNFTLKIRSTKLEDSAMYFCASSELSSGTSTDTQYFGPGTRLTVL.